These 7 T cell receptor beta chains originate from one sample sequenced in a study of immune cell composition in non-small cell lung cancer. Measured with immunoSEQ multiplex PCR; TCRdb has only the in-frame clones, and not every one. This table holds 13,000 or so clones, roughly 74% found once. The specimen sequenced was lung tumor tissue. The receptor source for this set is a human donor with non-small cell lung cancer.

In its sample, this clone was seen a few times. V and J are TRBV19 and TRBJ2-7, with 7 bases identical to TRBD1. With V trimmed by 3 bases and J by 5 bases, 10 bases remained unmatched. The CDR3 totals 15 residues. Germline-derived CDR1 and CDR2 are LNHDA and SQIVND (reference sequence). The CDR3: CASSMQAGGRHEQYF. The CDR3, as DNA: TGTGCCAGTAGTATGCAGGCAGGGGGTCGCCACGAGCAGTACTTC. Using reference TRBV19 and TRBJ2-7 for the parts outside the CDR3, the full variable domain is DGGITQSPKYLFRKEGQNVTLSCEQNLNHDAMYWYRQDPGQGLRLIYYSQIVNDFQKGDIAEGYSVSREKKESFPLTVTSAQKNPTAFYLCASSMQAGGRHEQYFGPGTRLTVT.

A few counts support this clone. V usage is TRBV15 and J usage is TRBJ1-2; no clear D gene. The CDR3 runs to 13 residues. The V gene's germline CDR1 is LNHNV and CDR2 YYDKDF (reference sequence). V was trimmed by 0 bases and J by 8 bases, leaving 10 bases between them. CDR3 sequence (DNA): TGTGCCACCAGCAGAGATCTCCAACTCGGCTACACCTTC. This encodes CATSRDLQLGYTF.

The chain recombines TRBV20-1 with TRBJ2-1; D ambiguous. The CDR3 runs 11 residues. The V gene's germline CDR1 is DFQATT and CDR2 SNEGSKA (reference sequence). V gave up 4 bases and J gave up 4 bases, with 5 bases separating them. CDR3 amino acids: CSATVYNEQFF. The DNA of the CDR3 is TGCAGTGCTACAGTATACAATGAGCAGTTCTTC.

The chain links TRBV19 to TRBJ2-1, with D possibly matching TRBD1 (5 bases). V lost 2 bases to trimming and J lost 2 bases, with 13 bases between them. The CDR3 consists of 16 residues. Germline assignment: CDR1 LNHDA and CDR2 SQIVND (reference sequence). The CDR3 nucleotides are TGTGCCAGTAGTATACCGGACATTCGGGCCTACAATGAGCAGTTCTTC. Translation gives CASSIPDIRAYNEQFF. Drawing the rest from reference TRBV19 and TRBJ2-1, the complete variable domain is DGGITQSPKYLFRKEGQNVTLSCEQNLNHDAMYWYRQDPGQGLRLIYYSQIVNDFQKGDIAEGYSVSREKKESFPLTVTSAQKNPTAFYLCASSIPDIRAYNEQFFGPGTRLTVL.

The chain couples TRBV11-3 to TRBJ2-2; D unclear. The CDR3 is 14 amino acids. Trimming removed 2 bases at V and 3 bases at J, with 7 bases between. Germline V gene lookup returns CDR1 SGHNT and CDR2 YENEEA. In nucleotides, the CDR3 is TGTGCCAGCAGCTTACTCTCGTACACCGGGGAGCTGTTTTTT. This codes for CASSLLSYTGELFF.

This chain connects TRBV9 to TRBJ1-5; possible D gene TRBD1, 6 bases. The CDR3 runs to 16 residues. The V end was cut by 4 bases, the J end by 4 bases, with 18 bases between. CDR1 is SGDLS, CDR2 YYNGEE, per germline. The CDR3 DNA is TGTGCCAGCAGCCGCGAGGGAGGGGGGACGAATCAGCCCCAGCATTTT. Protein: CASSREGGGTNQPQHF.

The chain recombines TRBV7-2 with TRBJ2-4; TRBD2 agrees at 8 bases. The CDR3 is 15 residues long. The ends lost 8 bases at V and 7 bases at J; junction bases unmatched: 13. Germline V gene lookup returns CDR1 SGHTA and CDR2 FQGNSA. The CDR3 here is CASGTSGGGENIQYF. In DNA form, the CDR3 reads TGTGCCAGCGGCACTAGCGGAGGGGGGGAGAACATTCAGTACTTC.